One sample yielded the 15 T cell receptor beta chains listed below, sequenced in a study of cytomegalovirus exposure and HLA in healthy donors. PCR employed 60 Vbeta and 13 Jbeta primers. Clones were sequenced by immunoSEQ multiplex PCR, and TCRdb holds only the in-frame ones, with some missing. The data show over 55,000 clones, with 65% to 85% seen just once and 5.5% to 7% held by the top ten. The source material was PBMCs. These receptors came from a male donor in good health and CMV-seronegative.

Turning to this clone: Additional DNA sequences in this sample encode the identical CDR3. The CDR3 DNA sequence: TGTGCCAGCTCACCAGACAGGGGTAATGAAAAACTGTTTTTT. This encodes CASSPDRGNEKLFF. V usage is TRBV18 and J usage is TRBJ1-4, with 8 bases identical to TRBD1. The CDR3 runs 14 residues. Germline trimming cut 2 bases from V and 4 bases from J; bases unmatched to any gene: 0. The germline V gene has CDR1 KGHSH and CDR2 LQKENI.

The CDR3 DNA sequence: TGTGCCAGCAGCCAAACTAGCGGGGGAAGCACAGATACGCAGTATTTT. It translates to CASSQTSGGSTDTQYF. The rearrangement joins TRBV7-2 to TRBJ2-3; 11 positions agree with TRBD2. Germline V gene sequence: CDR1 SGHTA, CDR2 FQGNSA. CDR3 size: 16 residues. V was pared by 5 bases and J by 0 bases, with 4 bases of the junction left unmatched.

The genes are TRBV15 and TRBJ2-3, with 7 bases fitting TRBD1. The CDR3 is 13 amino acids. Germline V lookup: CDR1 LNHNV, CDR2 YYDKDF (reference sequence). V shed 3 bases, J shed 6 bases, and the junction held 3 bases outside the gene matches. The CDR3 DNA reads TGTGCCACCAGCAGTACAGGGGCGGATACGCAGTATTTT. Translated: CATSSTGADTQYF.

Notes on this clone: The identical CDR3 is also encoded by other nucleotide sequences in the sample. The chain joins TRBV19 to TRBJ2-5, with TRBD1 identical over 9 bases. The J call is uncertain, as TRBJ2-7 better fits the DNA end. Germline-derived CDR1 and CDR2 are LNHDA and SQIVND (reference sequence). The CDR3 contains 14 residues. The CDR3 DNA is TGTGCCAGTAGTATCGGGACAGGGCTTTACGAGCAGTACTTC. This codes for CASSIGTGLYEQYF.

The V gene is TRBV2, the J gene TRBJ2-1; 12 nucleotides match TRBD2. The V gene end was trimmed by 3 bases and the J gene end by 9 bases; junction bases not matched to a gene: 12. Per germline, CDR1 SNHLY and CDR2 FYNNEI. This CDR3 region has 17 residues. The CDR3 spells CASSDGLAGGPTVEQFF. In nucleotides, the CDR3 is TGTGCCAGCAGTGACGGGCTAGCGGGGGGGCCAACAGTTGAGCAGTTCTTC.

The chain uses TRBV5-4 and TRBJ1-2, with 7 bases aligning to TRBD1. CDR1 and CDR2 from the germline V gene are SGHNT and YYREEE (reference sequence). Trimming took 4 bases from V and 4 from J; bases not matched to a gene: 4. This CDR3 has 13 residues. CDR3 loop: CASSATGFYGYTF. In DNA form, the CDR3 reads TGTGCCAGCAGCGCGACAGGGTTCTATGGCTACACCTTC.

The rearrangement joins TRBV4-1 to TRBJ1-6; no firm D call. The ends were cut back, 1 base at V and 5 bases at J, with 15 bases in the middle. The length of the CDR3 is 17 residues. Looked up from germline, CDR1 is MGHRA and CDR2 is YSYEKL. As DNA, the CDR3 is TGCGCCAGCAGCCAAGCTCCCTTTATACAGAATAATTCACCCCTCCACTTT. Translating it yields CASSQAPFIQNNSPLHF.

The chain combines TRBV25-1 with TRBJ2-7; 8 nucleotides line up with TRBD1. This CDR3 region has 14 residues. J lost 0 bases, V lost 6 bases, and 4 bases had no gene match. Germline CDR1 MGHDK, CDR2 SYGVNS. Here the CDR3 reads CASRRTGRSYEQYF. In DNA, the CDR3 is TGTGCCAGCAGGAGGACAGGGCGCTCCTACGAGCAGTACTTC.

This clone appeared a few times. This chain links TRBV6-5 with TRBJ1-6, with D perhaps TRBD1 (6 bases). The germline gives CDR1 MNHEY, CDR2 SVGAGI. This CDR3 comprises 15 residues. V lost 2 bases and J 8 bases, leaving 13 bases between the germline ends. In DNA form, the CDR3 reads TGTGCCAGCAGTTACCAGGGGCAAGAAGATTCACCCCTCCACTTT. Translation gives CASSYQGQEDSPLHF.

The chain couples TRBV25-1 to TRBJ2-1, with D possibly matching TRBD2 (6 bases). Per germline, CDR1 MGHDK and CDR2 SYGVNS. Trimming removed 2 bases at V and 3 bases at J, with 14 bases between. The CDR3 extends over 16 amino acids. CDR3 bases: TGTGCCAGCAGTGAAACAAACGGGAGATTCTACAATGAGCAGTTCTTC. The encoded protein is CASSETNGRFYNEQFF.

The chain is built from TRBV19 and TRBJ2-2, with D maybe TRBD2 (5 bases). CDR1 LNHDA and CDR2 SQIVND come from the germline V gene (reference sequence). The CDR3 sequence is 15 residues long. V was trimmed by 1 base and J by 4 bases, leaving 10 bases between them. This CDR3 is CASSIGGSGTGELFF. The CDR3 DNA reads TGTGCCAGTAGTATAGGAGGAAGCGGCACCGGGGAGCTGTTTTTT.

The rearrangement links TRBV7-2 to TRBJ1-2; 8 bases map to TRBD1. Germline-derived CDR1 and CDR2 are SGHTA and FQGNSA. This CDR3 comprises 13 residues. Trimming removed 5 bases from V and 6 bases from J; junction bases left unmatched: 5. CDR3 protein: CASSRAGGDGYTF. CDR3 DNA sequence: TGTGCCAGCAGCCGCGCAGGGGGCGATGGCTACACCTTC. The full variable domain, with the rest looked up from reference TRBV7-2 and TRBJ1-2, is GAGVSQSPSNKVTEKGKDVELRCDPISGHTALYWYRQSLGQGLEFLIYFQGNSAPDKSGLPSDRFSAERTGGSVSTLTIQRTQQEDSAVYLCASSRAGGDGYTFGSGTRLTVV.

The chain joins TRBV5-1 to TRBJ2-7, with D possibly TRBD1 on 5 matching bases. V lost 4 bases and J 0 bases, leaving 11 bases between the germline ends. The germline CDR1 and CDR2 sequences are SGHRS and YFSETQ. The CDR3 runs to 14 residues. The CDR3 sequence is CASSIGVSSYEQYF. The CDR3 nucleotides are TGCGCCAGCAGCATAGGGGTAAGCTCCTACGAGCAGTACTTC.

The CDR3 DNA follows: TGTGCCAGTAGTTCAAGGACTAGCGGGGGGGACAATGAGCAGTTCTTC. It is translated as CASSSRTSGGDNEQFF. The V and J genes are TRBV19 and TRBJ2-1, with 15 bases lining up with TRBD2. The germline gives CDR1 LNHDA, CDR2 SQIVND (reference sequence). The junction had 4 bases not matched to a gene; V was cut back by 5 bases and J by 5 bases. The CDR3 contains 16 residues.

V and J are TRBV30 and TRBJ2-7, with a possible D match to TRBD1 (5 bases). V lost 3 bases and J lost 3, with 12 bases in between. Germline V gene sequence: CDR1 GTSNPN, CDR2 SVGIG (reference sequence). The CDR3 covers 13 residues. The CDR3 DNA reads TGTGCCTGGAGACTTACAGGAAACTACGAGCAGTACTTC. Encoded protein: CAWRLTGNYEQYF.